Below, 3 T cell receptor beta chains from the same sample are listed, as sequenced in a study of blood T cell repertoires in COVID-19. Some clones are missing from TCRdb's copy, which holds only in-frame ones; the method was immunoSEQ multiplex PCR. Of 200,000 or so clones in the sample, around 79% were seen once. The sequencing input was peripheral blood. Receptors were obtained from a man aged 55-75 years with active or convalescent COVID-19.

The chain couples TRBV11-3 to TRBJ2-7; D is unresolved. The germline V gene encodes CDR1 SGHNT and CDR2 YENEEA. The CDR3 consists of 13 residues. V dropped 4 bases and J dropped 3 bases, with 10 bases sitting between them. CDR3: CASSSRLNYEQYF. CDR3 in DNA: TGTGCCAGCAGCTCCCGACTGAACTACGAGCAGTACTTC.

In this sample, this clone turned up a few times. The rearrangement uses TRBV18 and TRBJ2-2; tentative D call: TRBD2 (6 bases). Per the germline V gene, CDR1 is KGHSH and CDR2 is LQKENI. CDR3 size: 15 residues. V lost 3 bases and J 1 base, leaving 9 bases between the germline ends. The CDR3 DNA reads TGTGCCAGCTCACCCGGGACTCTGAACACCGGGGAGCTGTTTTTT. Translation: CASSPGTLNTGELFF.

This chain joins TRBV3-1 (or the pseudogene TRBV3-2) and TRBJ2-4; TRBD2 might be the D (5 bases). V shed 3 bases and J shed 3 bases, with 21 bases lying between them. Germline CDR1 is LGHDT and CDR2 is YNNKEL (reference sequence). CDR3 length equals 18 residues. CDR3 in amino acids: CASSQVGGFFFDKNIQYF. The CDR3 coding sequence is TGTGCCAGCAGCCAGGTAGGAGGTTTTTTTTTCGACAAAAACATTCAGTACTTC.